The 26 T cell receptor beta chains in this list originate from one sample, sequenced in a study of blood T cell repertoires in COVID-19. Only in-frame clones appear in the TCRdb table, and some are missing; sequencing was by immunoSEQ multiplex PCR. The repertoire includes some 30,000 clones, about 85% of them detected once, and under 6% sits in the top ten. Sequences were obtained from peripheral blood. These TCRs come from a man in his fifties or sixties with active COVID-19.

This sequence joins TRBV15 and TRBJ1-2, with no clear D. Germline V gene lookup returns CDR1 LNHNV and CDR2 YYDKDF (reference sequence). This CDR3 contains 15 residues. V was cut by 1 base and J by 3 bases, with 12 bases left in between. The CDR3 bases are TGTGCCACCAGCAGAGTGCAGAGGGATTACTATGGCTACACCTTC. Translated, it gives CATSRVQRDYYGYTF.

CDR3 sequence (DNA): TGTGCCAGCAGCTTCAGCGGGGTCGAGCAGTACTTC. Translation gives CASSFSGVEQYF. The chain uses TRBV12-3 or TRBV12-4 and TRBJ2-7; 7 bases are a match to TRBD2. The CDR3 runs to 12 residues. The V and J ends lost 6 bases and 6 bases, in that order; junction bases with no gene match: 5.

The rearrangement joins TRBV30 to TRBJ2-2, with 8 bases fitting TRBD2. The CDR3 has 16 residues. Germline V gives CDR1 GTSNPN, CDR2 SVGIG (reference sequence). J lost 3 bases, V lost 0 bases, and 6 bases had no gene match. The CDR3 DNA is TGTGCCTGGAGTGTAACGGGGGGGCCGGACACCGGGGAGCTGTTTTTT. It translates to CAWSVTGGPDTGELFF.

DNA of the CDR3: TGCGCCAGCAGACTCGGACAGGGAGCGAACACTGAAGCTTTCTTT. Translation: CASRLGQGANTEAFF. The genes are TRBV4-1 and TRBJ1-1; 8 nucleotides agree with TRBD1. Germline CDR1 is MGHRA and CDR2 is YSYEKL. The ends lost 6 bases at V and 1 base at J; junction bases unmatched: 7. CDR3 length: 15 residues.

J is TRBJ1-2 and V is TRBV29-1, with D possibly TRBD1 on 5 matching bases. Trimming stripped 5 bases from V and 3 bases from J, with 10 bases between. Germline loops: CDR1 SQVTM, CDR2 ANQGSEA. This CDR3 comprises 12 residues. CDR3 protein: CSVQTEYYGYTF. Here the CDR3 DNA reads TGCAGCGTTCAGACAGAATACTATGGCTACACCTTC.

J is TRBJ2-3 and V is TRBV5-1; 11 nucleotides line up with TRBD2. The CDR3 is made up of 15 amino acids. The junction had 8 bases not matched to a gene; V was cut back by 7 bases and J by 4 bases. Per germline, CDR1 SGHRS and CDR2 YFSETQ. As DNA, the CDR3 is TGCGCCAGCGCCTTAGCGGGGGGGTCGCCAGATACGCAGTATTTT. It translates to CASALAGGSPDTQYF.

The V and J genes are TRBV13 and TRBJ1-1; D uncertain. Germline V gives CDR1 PRHDT, CDR2 FYEKMQ (reference sequence). CDR3 length: 14 residues. V lost 2 bases to trimming and J lost 4 bases, with 11 bases between them. CDR3 residues: CASSLISVPTEAFF. The CDR3 DNA is TGTGCCAGCAGCTTAATCTCAGTACCCACTGAAGCTTTCTTT.

The chain employs TRBV4-1 and TRBJ2-7; possible D gene TRBD1, 7 bases. This CDR3 comprises 15 residues. V lost 5 bases and J 2 bases, leaving 16 bases between the germline ends. CDR1 MGHRA and CDR2 YSYEKL come from the germline V gene. The CDR3 sequence is CASSEEGAVAYEQYF. CDR3 sequence (DNA): TGCGCCAGCAGCGAGGAGGGGGCTGTAGCCTACGAGCAGTACTTC.

This clone was recorded only once. The chain carries TRBV3-1 (or the pseudogene TRBV3-2) and TRBJ2-3; 13 bases are shared with TRBD2. The CDR3 runs to 19 residues. Germline CDR1 and CDR2: LGHDT and YNNKEL (reference sequence). With V trimmed by 4 bases and J by 3 bases, 13 bases remained unmatched. The CDR3 nucleotides are TGTGCCAGCAGCCTCAACCCCCTTACTAGCGGGGGGGAGACAGATACGCAGTATTTT. This translates into CASSLNPLTSGGETDTQYF.

The chain uses TRBV5-6 and TRBJ1-2; D is unclear. The CDR3 runs to 15 residues. Germline V lookup: CDR1 SGHDT, CDR2 YYEEEE. V lost 4 bases to trimming and J lost 6 bases, with 19 bases between them. The CDR3, as DNA: TGTGCCAGCAGCGGGTTGACTCGGAGGTCTGATGGCTACACCTTC. Translated, it gives CASSGLTRRSDGYTF. The full variable domain, in which reference TRBV5-6 and TRBJ1-2 provide the parts outside the CDR3, is DAGVTQSPTHLIKTRGQQVTLRCSPKSGHDTVSWYQQALGQGPQFIFQYYEEEERQRGNFPDRFSGHQFPNYSSELNVNALLLGDSALYLCASSGLTRRSDGYTFGSGTRLTVV.

The rearrangement uses TRBV5-1 and TRBJ1-1, with a possible D match to TRBD1 (5 bases). Trimming cost V 2 bases and J 6 bases, with 14 bases left between them. The germline V gene has CDR1 SGHRS and CDR2 YFSETQ. The CDR3 length is 14 residues. The CDR3 nucleotides read TGCGCCAGCAGCTTAGTTTCAGGGCTCCCTGAAGCTTTCTTT. Its protein is CASSLVSGLPEAFF.

This chain joins TRBV5-1 and TRBJ2-2; D gene ambiguous. This CDR3 is built from 13 residues. The ends were cut back, 4 bases at V and 1 base at J, with 5 bases in the middle. Per the germline V gene, CDR1 is SGHRS and CDR2 is YFSETQ. The CDR3 reads CASSTENTGELFF. CDR3 DNA sequence: TGCGCCAGCAGCACAGAGAACACCGGGGAGCTGTTTTTT. The complete variable domain, with remaining parts taken from reference TRBV5-1 and TRBJ2-2, reads KAGVTQTPRYLIKTRGQQVTLSCSPISGHRSVSWYQQTPGQGLQFLFEYFSETQRNKGNFPGRFSGRQFSNSRSEMNVSTLELGDSALYLCASSTENTGELFFGEGSRLTVL.

This chain connects TRBV19 to TRBJ1-5; 9 bases match TRBD1. J lost 3 bases, V lost 5 bases, and 5 bases had no gene match. Germline loops: CDR1 LNHDA, CDR2 SQIVND (reference sequence). The CDR3 runs 15 residues. CDR3 sequence reads: CASSVDRGPNQPQHF. In DNA, the CDR3 is TGTGCCAGTAGTGTGGACAGGGGTCCCAATCAGCCCCAGCATTTT.

This chain links TRBV5-1 with TRBJ1-2; 8 positions agree with TRBD1. Germline V gene lookup returns CDR1 SGHRS and CDR2 YFSETQ. V shed 7 bases, J shed 6 bases, and the junction held 14 bases outside the gene matches. There are 15 residues in the CDR3. The CDR3 sequence: CASALPGQVKDGYTF. For the CDR3, the DNA is TGCGCCAGCGCGTTACCGGGACAGGTTAAGGATGGCTACACCTTC.

The genes are TRBV6-2 or TRBV6-3 and TRBJ2-1; 8 nucleotides align to TRBD2. This CDR3 contains 16 residues. V trimming: 6 bases; J trimming: 5 bases; junction bases outside the gene matches: 12. Germline-derived CDR1 and CDR2 are MNHEY and SVGEGT. CDR3 DNA: TGTGCCAGCAGCTTAGTTAGCGGGGTCACTAACAATGAGCAGTTCTTC. This encodes CASSLVSGVTNNEQFF.

This clone is a singleton in its sample. The rearrangement joins TRBV2 to TRBJ2-2; 9 bases match TRBD1. V gave up 7 bases and J gave up 1 base; unmatched junction bases: 4. Germline V CDR1 and CDR2: SNHLY, FYNNEI. The length of the CDR3 is 15 residues. For the CDR3, the DNA is TGTGCCAGCAAAGGACAGGGGCGGAACACCGGGGAGCTGTTTTTT. Residues: CASKGQGRNTGELFF. Full variable domain (outside the CDR3, taken from reference TRBV2 and TRBJ2-2): EPEVTQTPSHQVTQMGQEVILRCVPISNHLYFYWYRQILGQKVEFLVSFYNNEISEKSEIFDDQFSVERPDGSNFTLKIRSTKLEDSAMYFCASKGQGRNTGELFFGEGSRLTVL.

The chain joins TRBV19 to TRBJ1-1, with 7 bases matching TRBD1. Germline CDR1 LNHDA, CDR2 SQIVND (reference sequence). The CDR3 runs 13 residues. V was clipped by 3 bases and J by 7 bases; unmatched bases: 5. As DNA, the CDR3 is TGTGCCAGTAGTATCGGGAACAGGGGTGAAGCTTTCTTT. It is translated as CASSIGNRGEAFF.

The V gene is TRBV7-2, the J gene TRBJ1-1, with D uncertain. Trimming took 6 bases from V and 1 from J, leaving 9 bases between them. The V gene's germline CDR1 is SGHTA and CDR2 FQGNSA. CDR3 length: 13 residues. The chain's CDR3 is CASSSGRNTEAFF. Written as DNA, the CDR3 is TGTGCCAGCAGTTCCGGGAGGAACACTGAAGCTTTCTTT.

A few counts support this clone. This chain uses TRBV30 with TRBJ2-1; 12 bases align to TRBD1. Germline CDR1 is GTSNPN and CDR2 is SVGIG (reference sequence). With 2 bases clipped from V and 10 bases from J, the junction kept 6 bases outside the gene matches. The CDR3 is 14 amino acids. The CDR3 spells CAWSFGTGGREQFF. The CDR3 nucleotides are TGTGCCTGGAGTTTTGGGACAGGGGGCCGGGAGCAGTTCTTC.

The CDR3 DNA follows: TGTGCCAGCAGTGACTCGATGGGCATTACGCAGTATTTT. The encoded protein is CASSDSMGITQYF. The chain links TRBV6-4 to TRBJ2-3; D remains unclear. Trimming pared 0 bases from V and 8 bases from J, leaving 9 bases between. CDR3 length: 13 residues. In germline, CDR1 is MRHNA, CDR2 SNTAGT.

The CDR3 loop reads CASSPYTQETQYF. The CDR3 region has the DNA TGTGCCAGCAGTCCGTATACTCAAGAGACCCAGTACTTC. The chain combines TRBV6-2 or TRBV6-3 with TRBJ2-5; D gene unclear. Per germline, CDR1 MNHEY and CDR2 SVGEGT. The CDR3 spans 13 residues. V shed 5 bases and J shed 2 bases, with 9 bases lying between them.

This clone was seen a handful of times. V and J are TRBV7-3 and TRBJ2-7, with TRBD1 as a possible D gene (8 bases). Trimming cost V 1 base and J 7 bases, with 20 bases left between them. The CDR3 contains 16 residues. CDR1 and CDR2 from the germline V gene are SGHTA and FQGTGA. Written as DNA, the CDR3 is TGTGCCAGCAGCTTAAACCCCGGACAGGGAGCGGGGGAGCAGTACTTC. Protein sequence: CASSLNPGQGAGEQYF.

There are a few counts of this clone. The genes are TRBV5-4 and TRBJ1-3; D not resolved. Germline loops: CDR1 SGHNT, CDR2 YYREEE (reference sequence). The CDR3 spans 13 residues. The ends were cut back, 4 bases at V and 2 bases at J, with 7 bases in the middle. The CDR3 region is CASSPRAGNTIYF. CDR3 coding DNA: TGTGCCAGCAGCCCCCGGGCTGGAAACACCATATATTTT. Full variable domain (rest looked up from reference TRBV5-4 and TRBJ1-3): ETGVTQSPTHLIKTRGQQVTLRCSSQSGHNTVSWYQQALGQGPQFIFQYYREEENGRGNFPPRFSGLQFPNYSSELNVNALELDDSALYLCASSPRAGNTIYFGEGSWLTVV.

The rearrangement joins TRBV9 to TRBJ2-2; TRBD1 agrees at 8 bases. The germline gives CDR1 SGDLS, CDR2 YYNGEE. The V segment lost 3 bases and the J segment 4 bases; nucleotides outside the gene matches: 8. This CDR3 contains 16 residues. The CDR3 DNA sequence: TGTGCCAGCAGCGCGGTGGCAGGGGGCATCACCGGGGAGCTGTTTTTT. Encoded protein: CASSAVAGGITGELFF.

V usage is TRBV7-3 and J usage is TRBJ2-2; tentatively, D is TRBD2 (6 bases). Germline V lookup: CDR1 SGHTA, CDR2 FQGTGA. Trimming shortened V by 2 bases and J by 1 base, and 11 bases separated the two germline ends. CDR3 length: 16 amino acids. The CDR3 region is CASSLGGRGNTGELFF. The CDR3 DNA sequence: TGTGCCAGCAGCTTAGGAGGGCGGGGGAACACCGGGGAGCTGTTTTTT.

The chain uses TRBV28 and TRBJ2-2, with 9 positions matching TRBD2. V was pared by 4 bases and J by 7 bases, with 16 bases of the junction left unmatched. CDR1 MDHEN and CDR2 SYDVKM come from the germline V gene. The length of the CDR3 is 18 residues. The CDR3 region has the DNA TGTGCCAGCAGTTCCTCCGTTTGGAAGCGGGGGGCCGACGGGGAGCTGTTTTTT. Protein sequence: CASSSSVWKRGADGELFF. The variable domain in full, with the rest retrieved from reference TRBV28 and TRBJ2-2, is DVKVTQSSRYLVKRTGEKVFLECVQDMDHENMFWYRQDPGLGLRLIYFSYDVKMKEKGDIPEGYSVSREKKERFSLILESASTNQTSMYLCASSSSVWKRGADGELFFGEGSRLTVL.